One TCR beta chain is described in this entry. No antigen is known for it. This sample was taken from a study of Graves' ophthalmopathy and Graves' hyperthyroidism. Study-level points and caveats: Blood also carried most expanded thyroid clonotypes exceeding 0.001 frequency.

CDR3 length: 14 amino acids. Germline lookup yields CDR1 DFQATT and CDR2 SNEGSKA (reference sequence). V lost 6 bases to trimming and J lost 1 base; unmatched junction nucleotides: 5. The sequenced template was RNA, covering the TCR beta CDR3 region. First-round RT-PCR employed HTBI primers, with a second-round multiplex PCR after it. MiXCR, run by TCRdb on the multiplex PCR reads, gives a single entry per CDR3 protein. This table has approximately 1.2 million distinct CDR3 sequences, about 36% appearing once. The sequenced material came from peripheral blood or thyroid tissue (not recorded which). This TCR was recovered from an adult man with Graves' hyperthyroidism. The V call is TRBV20-1, the J call TRBJ2-2; TRBD1 matches at 7 bases. The chain's CDR3 is CSAKRTGNTGELFF. DNA for the CDR3: TGCAGTGCCAAAAGGACAGGGAACACCGGGGAGCTGTTTTTT.